The rows below give T cell receptor beta chains drawn from one sample of a study of T cells in Graves' hyperthyroidism and ophthalmopathy. TCRdb ran MiXCR on the multiplex PCR reads and lists one entry per CDR3 protein. The repertoire holds about 300,000 distinct CDR3 sequences, roughly 19% seen once, with under 40% in the top ten. Sequencing was done on a sample of blood. These receptors originate from a man aged 50 or older with Graves' ophthalmopathy. Each CDR3 is given with its conserved first and last residue. The D gene is left open where the match is weak. Clone size is shown for a subset of rows, as once, few, many or a class of expanded clone.

j_call: TRBJ1-1; v_call: TRBV9; d_call: -; clone_size: few; cdr3_aa: CASSSRQQNTEAFF; cdr3_nt: TGTGCCAGCAGCTCTAGACAGCAGAACACTGAAGCTTTCTTT
j_call: TRBJ2-3; v_call: TRBV6-1; d_call: TRBD1; clone_size: many; cdr3_aa: CASSSSGTGPLVTDTQYF; cdr3_nt: TGTGCCAGCAGTTCCTCCGGGACAGGGCCCCTCGTTACAGATACGCAGTATTTT
j_call: TRBJ2-1; v_call: TRBV11-2; d_call: TRBD2; clone_size: few; cdr3_aa: CASSLGPTSGRSYNEQFF; cdr3_nt: TGTGCCAGCAGCTTAGGGCCTACTAGCGGGAGGTCCTACAATGAGCAGTTCTTC
j_call: TRBJ2-3; v_call: TRBV9; d_call: TRBD2; clone_size: many; cdr3_aa: CASSSTTSGTNTQYF; cdr3_nt: TGTGCCAGCAGCTCGACGACTAGCGGGACTAATACGCAGTATTTT
j_call: TRBJ1-1; v_call: TRBV27; d_call: -; clone_size: -; cdr3_aa: CASYKGGGMNTEAFF; cdr3_nt: TGTGCCAGCTATAAGGGGGGGGGGATGAACACTGAAGCTTTCTTT
j_call: TRBJ1-4; v_call: TRBV29-1; d_call: -; clone_size: -; cdr3_aa: CSVGVRAGEKLFF; cdr3_nt: TGCAGCGTGGGTGTACGGGCTGGTGAAAAACTGTTTTTT
j_call: TRBJ1-1; v_call: TRBV5-1; d_call: -; clone_size: -; cdr3_aa: CASRPDHRNTEAFF; cdr3_nt: TGCGCCAGCCGCCCGGACCACAGAAACACTGAAGCTTTCTTT
j_call: TRBJ1-4; v_call: TRBV30; d_call: -; clone_size: many; cdr3_aa: CAWKAGPNNEKLFF; cdr3_nt: TGTGCCTGGAAGGCGGGACCGAATAATGAAAAACTGTTTTTT
j_call: TRBJ2-1; v_call: TRBV11-3; d_call: -; clone_size: once; cdr3_aa: CASSPRFSYNEQFF; cdr3_nt: TGTGCCAGCAGCCCCAGGTTCTCCTACAATGAGCAGTTCTTC
j_call: TRBJ1-5; v_call: TRBV20-1; d_call: TRBD1; clone_size: -; cdr3_aa: CSARDVGGTGVQPQHF; cdr3_nt: TGCAGTGCTAGAGATGTTGGCGGGACAGGGGTTCAGCCCCAGCATTTT
j_call: TRBJ2-7; v_call: TRBV9; d_call: -; clone_size: many; cdr3_aa: CASSSHRDSYEQYF; cdr3_nt: TGTGCCAGCAGCTCTCACAGGGATTCCTACGAGCAGTACTTC
j_call: TRBJ2-1; v_call: TRBV20-1; d_call: -; clone_size: -; cdr3_aa: CSASTGAGNEQFF; cdr3_nt: TGCAGTGCTAGTACGGGAGCCGGCAATGAGCAGTTCTTC
j_call: TRBJ1-6; v_call: TRBV7-9; d_call: -; clone_size: few; cdr3_aa: CASSLALGALHF; cdr3_nt: TGTGCCAGCAGCTTAGCCCTTGGGGCCCTCCACTTT
j_call: TRBJ2-7; v_call: TRBV11-2; d_call: -; clone_size: -; cdr3_aa: CASSGFTSYEQYF; cdr3_nt: TGTGCCAGCAGTGGGTTTACCTCCTACGAGCAGTACTTC
j_call: TRBJ2-4; v_call: TRBV28; d_call: -; clone_size: many; cdr3_aa: CASSSAGQSAKNIQYF; cdr3_nt: TGTGCCAGCAGTTCCGCGGGACAGTCCGCCAAAAACATTCAGTACTTC
j_call: TRBJ2-7; v_call: TRBV4-1; d_call: -; clone_size: many; cdr3_aa: CASSLDRTRGTEQYF; cdr3_nt: TGCGCCAGCAGCCTCGACCGGACTAGGGGGACTGAACAGTACTTC
j_call: TRBJ2-5; v_call: TRBV20-1; d_call: TRBD1; clone_size: few; cdr3_aa: CSAITGGKTQYF; cdr3_nt: TGCAGTGCTATAACAGGGGGAAAGACCCAGTACTTC
j_call: TRBJ2-2; v_call: TRBV12-3/TRBV12-4; d_call: TRBD2; clone_size: -; cdr3_aa: CASSFLAGAGGELFF; cdr3_nt: TGTGCCAGCAGTTTTCTAGCGGGAGCAGGCGGGGAGCTGTTTTTT
j_call: TRBJ2-1; v_call: TRBV18; d_call: -; clone_size: -; cdr3_aa: CASSPPVGGDEQFF; cdr3_nt: TGTGCCAGCTCACCACCAGTAGGGGGGGATGAGCAGTTCTTC
j_call: TRBJ2-5; v_call: TRBV5-6; d_call: -; clone_size: many; cdr3_aa: CASSSGGETQYF; cdr3_nt: TGTGCCAGCAGCTCCGGGGGCGAGACCCAGTACTTC
j_call: TRBJ2-3; v_call: TRBV7-9; d_call: TRBD1; clone_size: many; cdr3_aa: CASCAGGKADTQYF; cdr3_nt: TGTGCCAGCTGTGCAGGGGGTAAGGCAGATACGCAGTATTTT
j_call: TRBJ2-7; v_call: TRBV7-3; d_call: TRBD1; clone_size: -; cdr3_aa: CASEVPGQASYEQYF; cdr3_nt: TGTGCCAGCGAGGTCCCGGGACAGGCTTCCTACGAGCAGTACTTC
j_call: TRBJ1-4; v_call: TRBV7-8; d_call: -; clone_size: many; cdr3_aa: CASSLNFNNLGGKLFF; cdr3_nt: TGTGCCAGCAGCTTAAACTTTAACAACCTTGGGGGAAAACTGTTTTTT
j_call: TRBJ2-7; v_call: TRBV28; d_call: -; clone_size: many; cdr3_aa: CASSFGVRGIGSYEQYF; cdr3_nt: TGTGCCAGCAGTTTTGGTGTCCGAGGGATAGGATCCTACGAGCAGTACTTC
j_call: TRBJ2-5; v_call: TRBV11-2; d_call: -; clone_size: many; cdr3_aa: CATTGTVGKGTQYF; cdr3_nt: TGTGCCACCACTGGGACCGTTGGGAAGGGGACCCAGTACTTC
j_call: TRBJ2-1; v_call: TRBV15; d_call: -; clone_size: -; cdr3_aa: CATSRVGAIEQFF; cdr3_nt: TGTGCCACCAGCAGAGTCGGAGCGATTGAGCAGTTCTTC
j_call: TRBJ2-3; v_call: TRBV6-2/TRBV6-3; d_call: -; clone_size: -; cdr3_aa: CATLPQSYSTDTQYF; cdr3_nt: TGTGCCACCCTTCCTCAGTCCTATAGCACAGATACGCAGTATTTT
j_call: TRBJ2-5; v_call: TRBV13; d_call: -; clone_size: few; cdr3_aa: CASSLGGGTYQETQYF; cdr3_nt: TGTGCCAGCAGCTTAGGAGGGGGGACGTACCAAGAGACCCAGTACTTC
j_call: TRBJ1-5; v_call: TRBV10-3; d_call: TRBD1; clone_size: -; cdr3_aa: CASQGQGNQPQHF; cdr3_nt: TGTGCCAGCCAGGGACAGGGTAATCAGCCCCAGCATTTT
j_call: TRBJ2-1; v_call: TRBV27; d_call: -; clone_size: -; cdr3_aa: CASSLPTYNEQFF; cdr3_nt: TGTGCCAGCAGTTTACCAACTTACAATGAGCAGTTCTTC
j_call: TRBJ2-3; v_call: TRBV6-1; d_call: TRBD2; clone_size: many; cdr3_aa: CASRLAGVTTDTQYF; cdr3_nt: TGTGCCAGCCGACTAGCGGGGGTAACCACAGATACGCAGTATTTT
j_call: TRBJ1-1; v_call: TRBV28; d_call: TRBD1; clone_size: -; cdr3_aa: CASSSDRGGWVNTEAFF; cdr3_nt: TGTGCCAGCAGTTCGGACAGGGGAGGGTGGGTGAACACTGAAGCTTTCTTT
j_call: TRBJ2-2; v_call: TRBV6-2/TRBV6-3; d_call: TRBD2; clone_size: -; cdr3_aa: CAGSSSGVGELFF; cdr3_nt: TGTGCCGGCAGTTCCAGCGGGGTCGGGGAGCTGTTTTTT
j_call: TRBJ2-3; v_call: TRBV28; d_call: TRBD1; clone_size: many; cdr3_aa: CASSPDRESTDTQYF; cdr3_nt: TGTGCCAGCAGTCCGGACAGGGAGAGCACAGATACGCAGTATTTT
j_call: TRBJ2-4; v_call: TRBV19; d_call: TRBD1; clone_size: many; cdr3_aa: CASSKTTGGSKNIQYF; cdr3_nt: TGTGCCAGTAGTAAAACTACAGGGGGCTCCAAAAACATTCAGTACTTC